The 30 T cell receptor beta chains given below trace back to one sample, sequenced in a study of control samples from healthy donors and cancer patients. The method was immunoSEQ multiplex PCR; TCRdb's version includes in-frame clones alone and lacks a portion of them. The sample includes some 410,000 clones, 90% seen only once; the top ten take around 6.8%. Sequencing was performed on PBMCs. The receptors shown here come from a man aged 40-49 years with head and neck cancer.

The chain has TRBV4-3 and TRBJ1-2; 10 bases map to TRBD1. CDR3 size: 15 residues. Germline CDR1 is LGHNA and CDR2 is YSLEER. Germline trimming cut 2 bases from V and 7 bases from J; bases unmatched to any gene: 7. The CDR3 region has the DNA TGCGCCAGCAGCCAATCCGGGACAGGGGTTTCTGGCTACACCTTC. Its translation: CASSQSGTGVSGYTF.

This clone has only a few counts. This chain links TRBV2 with TRBJ1-6; D is ambiguous. This CDR3 has 14 amino acids. The V and J ends lost 3 bases and 7 bases respectively, with 10 bases between them. Germline-derived CDR1 and CDR2 are SNHLY and FYNNEI. The CDR3 nucleotides read TGTGCCAGCAGTGAGCAAACTCAGAATTCACCCCTCCACTTT. It is translated as CASSEQTQNSPLHF.

Notes on this clone: Other nucleotide sequences from this sample produce the same CDR3. The gene calls are TRBV25-1 and TRBJ1-2; tentative D call: TRBD1 (5 bases). Trimming took 4 bases from V and 3 from J, leaving 12 bases between them. The CDR3 runs to 14 residues. Germline lookup yields CDR1 MGHDK and CDR2 SYGVNS. The CDR3 is CASSGGPEDYGYTF. The CDR3 DNA is TGTGCCAGCAGTGGGGGACCTGAAGACTATGGCTACACCTTC.

This clone has a handful of counts. The chain has TRBV27 and TRBJ1-2; 8 nucleotides agree with TRBD1. With 6 bases clipped from V and 0 bases from J, the junction kept 6 bases outside the gene matches. CDR1 and CDR2 (germline): MNHEY, SMNVEV (reference sequence). This CDR3 spans 15 amino acids. CDR3 region: CASSPGQGANYGYTF. As DNA, the CDR3 is TGTGCCAGCAGCCCTGGACAGGGAGCTAACTATGGCTACACCTTC.

This chain joins TRBV15 and TRBJ2-2, with a weak D call TRBD2 (5 bases). Germline V gene sequence: CDR1 LNHNV, CDR2 YYDKDF (reference sequence). This CDR3 contains 14 residues. Trimming took 5 bases from V and 5 from J, leaving 12 bases between them. DNA of the CDR3: TGTGCCACCAGCGGAGGACTGGGGACCGGGGAGCTGTTTTTT. Amino acids: CATSGGLGTGELFF.

The chain recombines TRBV7-2 with TRBJ2-5; a possible D gene is TRBD2 (5 bases). Looked up from germline, CDR1 is SGHTA and CDR2 is FQGNSA. Trimming left V 9 bases short and J 0 bases short, with 17 bases between. This CDR3 has 15 amino acids. The CDR3 nucleotides are TGTGCCAGTGGGGAGAAGGCCCCGTACCAAGAGACCCAGTACTTC. As protein: CASGEKAPYQETQYF. The full variable domain, in which reference TRBV7-2 and TRBJ2-5 provide the parts outside the CDR3, is GAGVSQSPSNKVTEKGKDVELRCDPISGHTALYWYRQSLGQGLEFLIYFQGNSAPDKSGLPSDRFSAERTGGSVSTLTIQRTQQEDSAVYLCASGEKAPYQETQYFGPGTRLLVL.

This clone was seen only once. The rearrangement links TRBV27 to TRBJ1-1; D is perhaps TRBD1 (5 bases). The CDR3 loop spans 15 amino acids. CDR1 and CDR2 from the germline V gene are MNHEY and SMNVEV (reference sequence). The V end was cut by 6 bases, the J end by 2 bases, with 16 bases between. The CDR3 DNA sequence: TGTGCCAGCAGCATTTTAGGGGAGAGAAACACTGAAGCTTTCTTT. This sequence encodes CASSILGERNTEAFF.

The CDR3 nucleotides are TGCAGCGCCAGATTCGGGACACTTTACAATGAGCAGTTCTTC. This codes for CSARFGTLYNEQFF. The chain uses TRBV29-1 and TRBJ2-1; maybe TRBD1 (6 bases). The germline V gene has CDR1 SQVTM and CDR2 ANQGSEA. Trimming took 7 bases from V and 4 from J, leaving 17 bases between them. The CDR3 totals 14 residues.

V usage is TRBV12-3 or TRBV12-4 and J usage is TRBJ2-1; 11 bases match TRBD2. The CDR3 has 13 amino acids. The trim removed 7 bases at V and 14 bases at J, leaving 10 bases unmatched. The CDR3 spells CASTLLAGVTKFF. The CDR3 region has the DNA TGTGCCAGCACCTTACTAGCGGGGGTTACTAAGTTCTTC.

The CDR3 DNA reads TGCGCCAGCAGGATTGCAGGGGGAACAGATACGCAGTATTTT. Translating gives CASRIAGGTDTQYF. This chain connects TRBV5-1 to TRBJ2-3; 7 bases are a match to TRBD1. Germline V gives CDR1 SGHRS, CDR2 YFSETQ. The V gene end was trimmed by 5 bases and the J gene end by 3 bases; junction bases not matched to a gene: 6. The CDR3 sequence is 14 residues long.

CDR3 DNA sequence: TGTGCCAGCAGCCAAGTCGAGCGGAATGAGCAGTTCTTC. Residues: CASSQVERNEQFF. The V call is TRBV3-1 (or the pseudogene TRBV3-2), the J call TRBJ2-1; possibly TRBD2 for D (5 bases). The germline V gene encodes CDR1 LGHDT and CDR2 YNNKEL (reference sequence). Trimming left V 1 base short and J 7 bases short, with 8 bases between. The CDR3 sequence is 13 residues long.

The gene calls are TRBV5-1 and TRBJ2-7; 8 nucleotides agree with TRBD2. The CDR3 runs 16 residues. Germline V lookup: CDR1 SGHRS, CDR2 YFSETQ. The J segment lost 2 bases and the V segment lost 0 bases, leaving 7 bases of the junction unmatched. CDR3 residues: CASSLGGGSGTYEQYF. DNA for the CDR3: TGCGCCAGCAGCTTGGGGGGGGGTAGCGGGACCTACGAGCAGTACTTC.

The chain has TRBV12-5 and TRBJ1-2; D unresolved. The CDR3 extends over 13 amino acids. With 6 bases removed from V and 8 bases from J, the gap between germline ends came to 16 bases. Germline CDR1 is LGHNT and CDR2 is FRNRAP. CDR3 region: CASGLDLLGGYTF. CDR3 sequence (DNA): TGTGCTAGTGGACTTGACCTCCTAGGCGGCTACACCTTC.

This chain joins TRBV28 and TRBJ1-2; D ambiguous. V was cut by 6 bases and J by 2 bases, with 10 bases left in between. Germline V gene sequence: CDR1 MDHEN, CDR2 SYDVKM. The CDR3 runs to 13 residues. CDR3 region: CASRLDGNYGYTF. The CDR3 DNA sequence: TGTGCCAGCAGGCTCGACGGGAACTATGGCTACACCTTC.

The chain combines TRBV30 with TRBJ2-7, with D perhaps TRBD2 (6 bases). Trimming removed 0 bases from V and 7 bases from J, with 10 bases in between. Germline V gene data show CDR1 as GTSNPN and CDR2 as SVGIG (reference sequence). CDR3 length: 12 amino acids. In DNA, the CDR3 is TGTGCCTGGAGTGTTTCTGGGAGGGAGCAGTACTTC. Translating gives CAWSVSGREQYF.

The J gene is TRBJ2-7, the V gene TRBV4-1; tentative D call: TRBD2 (6 bases). V lost 1 base, J lost 2 bases, and 9 bases lay in between. The CDR3 has 14 amino acids. Germline loops: CDR1 MGHRA, CDR2 YSYEKL. The CDR3 sequence is CASSQVGGAYEQYF. The CDR3 nucleotides are TGCGCCAGCAGCCAAGTTGGAGGGGCCTACGAGCAGTACTTC.

The V call is TRBV9, the J call TRBJ2-7, with a possible D match to TRBD2 (6 bases). Trimming removed 0 bases at V and 6 bases at J, with 10 bases between. This CDR3 contains 13 residues. Germline lookup yields CDR1 SGDLS and CDR2 YYNGEE. The CDR3 DNA reads as TGTGCCAGCAGCGTAGGTCGGGGAGGCGAGCAGTACTTC. Its translation is CASSVGRGGEQYF.

This clone has a handful of counts. The V and J genes are TRBV25-1 and TRBJ2-2; 8 nucleotides agree with TRBD1. The CDR3 length is 14 residues. V was pared by 6 bases and J by 7 bases, with 7 bases of the junction left unmatched. From germline, CDR1 is MGHDK and CDR2 SYGVNS. The CDR3 DNA is TGTGCCAGCAGGGGGCAGGGGGCAATCGGGGAGCTGTTTTTT. Amino acid sequence: CASRGQGAIGELFF.

The CDR3 is CASSISRSYGYTF. The CDR3 DNA follows: TGTGCCAGTAGTATATCACGGTCGTATGGCTACACCTTC. The chain is built from TRBV19 and TRBJ1-2; D uncertain. The CDR3 loop spans 13 amino acids. Trimming shortened V by 2 bases and J by 5 bases, and 9 bases separated the two germline ends. Germline CDR1 reads LNHDA; CDR2 reads SQIVND (reference sequence).

The chain couples TRBV7-2 to TRBJ2-1; D is undetermined. Trimming removed 5 bases from V and 0 bases from J, with 11 bases in between. Germline loops: CDR1 SGHTA, CDR2 FQGNSA. The CDR3 has 15 residues. CDR3 in DNA: TGTGCCAGCAGCCCATCGGTTAACTCCTACAATGAGCAGTTCTTC. It encodes CASSPSVNSYNEQFF.

V is TRBV19 and J is TRBJ2-7, with unresolved D. The CDR3 contains 13 residues. V shed 5 bases and J shed 6 bases, with 14 bases lying between them. Germline V lookup: CDR1 LNHDA, CDR2 SQIVND (reference sequence). The CDR3 bases are TGTGCCAGTAGTTCTACGGGCTTCTCCGAGCAGTACTTC. It is translated as CASSSTGFSEQYF.

The chain uses TRBV19 and TRBJ1-1; D gene unclear. The V gene's germline CDR1 is LNHDA and CDR2 SQIVND (reference sequence). The CDR3 length is 12 residues. V shed 3 bases and J shed 6 bases, with 8 bases lying between them. The CDR3 reads CASSMESAEAFF. As DNA, the CDR3 is TGTGCCAGTAGTATGGAGTCGGCTGAAGCTTTCTTT.

The genes are TRBV12-5 and TRBJ2-5, with 9 bases lining up with TRBD1. CDR3 length equals 15 residues. Germline lookup yields CDR1 LGHNT and CDR2 FRNRAP. V was clipped by 6 bases and J by 5 bases; unmatched bases: 10. CDR3 nucleotide sequence: TGTGCTAGTGGCCAAATCCTACAGGGGGCCGAGACCCAGTACTTC. Protein sequence: CASGQILQGAETQYF.

The V gene is TRBV11-2, the J gene TRBJ2-5; 11 bases align to TRBD2. This CDR3 contains 14 residues. With 6 bases clipped from V and 5 bases from J, the junction kept 5 bases outside the gene matches. CDR1 is SGHAT and CDR2 is FQNNGV in the germline V gene. CDR3 sequence: CASRISGRGETQYF. The CDR3, as DNA: TGTGCCAGCAGAATTAGCGGGAGGGGGGAGACCCAGTACTTC.

The chain joins TRBV14 to TRBJ2-1; possible D gene TRBD1, 5 bases. Trimming stripped 3 bases from V and 12 bases from J, with 15 bases between. The germline CDR1 and CDR2 sequences are SGHDN and FVKESK. The CDR3 is 13 amino acids. CDR3 in amino acids: CASSHTTGVWQFF. The CDR3 DNA follows: TGTGCCAGCAGCCACACCACAGGTGTTTGGCAGTTCTTC.

The chain couples TRBV19 to TRBJ2-6; D possibly corresponds to TRBD2 (6 bases). Germline assignment: CDR1 LNHDA and CDR2 SQIVND (reference sequence). The CDR3 is made up of 16 amino acids. Trimming left V 5 bases short and J 2 bases short, with 13 bases between. The CDR3, as DNA: TGTGCCAGTAGTCCCGCCAGGGAGGCTGGGGCCAACGTCCTGACTTTC. Translating gives CASSPAREAGANVLTF.

The chain is built from TRBV7-3 and TRBJ2-5; TRBD2 agrees at 13 bases. Trimming cost V 5 bases and J 2 bases; bases outside gene matches: 5. CDR3 size: 16 residues. Per the germline V gene, CDR1 is SGHTA and CDR2 is FQGTGA. CDR3 sequence: CASSPGTSGIQETQYF. The CDR3 bases are TGTGCCAGCAGCCCTGGGACTAGCGGGATTCAAGAGACCCAGTACTTC.

In this sample, this clone turned up once. The V and J genes are TRBV4-2 and TRBJ2-1; 9 bases fit TRBD1. The CDR3 runs to 16 residues. The germline CDR1 and CDR2 sequences are LGHNA and YNFKEQ. After removal of 3 bases from V and 7 bases from J, the junction contained 10 bases not matched to a gene. Here the CDR3 DNA reads TGTGCCAGCAGCCAGGCCGGACAGGGGATAAGGAATGAGCAGTTCTTC. Translation: CASSQAGQGIRNEQFF.

This rearrangement joins TRBV30 to TRBJ2-1; 8 positions agree with TRBD2. V lost 4 bases to trimming and J lost 8 bases; unmatched junction nucleotides: 10. Germline loops: CDR1 GTSNPN, CDR2 SVGIG (reference sequence). The CDR3 consists of 14 residues. DNA for the CDR3: TGTGCCTGGAAATTAGCGGGATTAGGGGATGAGCAGTTCTTC. It encodes CAWKLAGLGDEQFF. Looking up the rest from reference TRBV30 and TRBJ2-1 gives the full variable domain: SQTIHQWPATLVQPVGSPLSLECTVEGTSNPNLYWYRQAAGRGLQLLFYSVGIGQISSEVPQNLSASRPQDRQFILSSKKLLLSDSGFYLCAWKLAGLGDEQFFGPGTRLTVL.

The chain joins TRBV4-1 to TRBJ2-3; no firm D call. Trimming pared 1 base from V and 9 bases from J, leaving 8 bases between. Germline lookup yields CDR1 MGHRA and CDR2 YSYEKL. The length of the CDR3 is 12 residues. This CDR3 reads CASSQGPSTQYF. CDR3 sequence (DNA): TGCGCCAGCAGCCAAGGACCCAGCACGCAGTATTTT.